A selection of T cell receptor beta chains follows, all from one sample in a study of T cells in Graves' hyperthyroidism and ophthalmopathy. From the multiplex PCR reads, TCRdb called clonotypes with MiXCR, one entry per CDR3 protein. The top ten clones hold around 11% of a sample with 530,000 or so distinct CDR3 sequences, around 24% of them seen once. The sequencing sample was made of blood. Source of these receptors: a woman aged 30 to 39 with Graves' ophthalmopathy. Both conserved end residues are part of each CDR3. A D gene is named only where the DNA matches it firmly. Some rows have no size entry. The others give once, few or many, or a class for an expanded clone.

v_call,d_call,j_call,clone_size,cdr3_aa,cdr3_nt
TRBV3-1,.,TRBJ1-5,few,CASSQVGGQPQHF,TGTGCCAGCAGCCAAGTAGGGGGACAGCCCCAGCATTTT
TRBV6-1,.,TRBJ2-5,many,CASTQGIQETQYF,TGTGCCAGCACCCAGGGGATCCAAGAGACCCAGTACTTC
TRBV6-1,.,TRBJ2-2,.,CASRGSRDFANTGELFF,TGTGCCAGCAGGGGAAGTCGAGATTTTGCGAACACCGGGGAGCTGTTTTTT
TRBV7-2,TRBD1,TRBJ1-1,many,CASSPGQGQVALSNTEAFF,TGTGCCAGCAGCCCGGGACAGGGTCAAGTCGCCCTCTCGAACACTGAAGCTTTCTTT
TRBV5-4,TRBD2,TRBJ2-7,few,CASSLALGGSYEQYF,TGTGCCAGCAGCTTGGCCTTGGGAGGGTCTTACGAGCAGTACTTC
TRBV12-3/TRBV12-4,.,TRBJ2-6,many,CATRETVLSSGANVLTF,TGTGCCACCAGAGAAACAGTTTTGAGCTCTGGGGCCAACGTCCTGACTTTC
TRBV28,.,TRBJ1-1,few,CASSLSPGGIGAFF,TGTGCCAGCAGTTTATCCCCCGGGGGGATTGGAGCTTTCTTT
TRBV6-1,.,TRBJ1-5,many,CASSKSLIGQPQHF,TGTGCCAGCAGTAAGAGTTTGATTGGTCAGCCCCAGCATTTT
TRBV2,.,TRBJ2-7,many,CASSEDREYYEQYF,TGTGCCAGCAGTGAAGACAGGGAATACTACGAGCAGTACTTC
TRBV5-1,TRBD1,TRBJ1-5,many,CASSRGTENQPQHF,TGCGCCAGCAGCCGAGGGACAGAAAATCAGCCCCAGCATTTT
TRBV19,.,TRBJ2-5,.,CVSSKGGTLGETQYF,TGTGTCAGTAGTAAAGGGGGGACGTTGGGAGAGACCCAGTACTTC
TRBV6-1,.,TRBJ1-5,many,CASRNRLSEPQHF,TGTGCCAGCAGGAACAGGTTAAGCGAACCCCAGCATTTT
TRBV11-1,.,TRBJ2-2,.,CASSSPRRGVGNTGEPFF,TGTGCCAGCAGCTCCCCCCGCAGGGGAGTCGGAAACACCGGGGAGCCGTTTTTT
TRBV20-1,.,TRBJ2-5,many,CSARVQETQYF,TGCAGTGCTAGAGTCCAAGAGACCCAGTACTTC
TRBV7-2,.,TRBJ2-7,many,CASSLADYEQYF,TGTGCCAGCAGCTTAGCAGACTACGAGCAGTACTTC
TRBV19,.,TRBJ2-2,many,CASSAAGYTGELFF,TGTGCCAGTAGTGCTGCAGGGTACACCGGGGAGCTGTTTTTT
TRBV4-3,.,TRBJ1-2,few,CASSQTLGSNYGYTF,TGCGCCAGCAGCCAGACATTGGGGAGCAACTATGGCTACACCTTC
TRBV3-1,.,TRBJ1-2,many,CASSQVRFGYTF,TGTGCCAGCAGCCAAGTAAGGTTCGGCTACACCTTC
TRBV15,.,TRBJ1-1,.,CATSVSTGRVTEAFF,TGTGCCACCAGCGTGTCAACCGGGAGGGTCACTGAAGCTTTCTTT
TRBV6-1,.,TRBJ1-5,.,CASTRPGGRSNQPQHF,TGTGCCAGCACCCGACCGGGAGGTCGGAGCAATCAGCCCCAGCATTTT
TRBV11-2,.,TRBJ1-6,.,CASSLDPLPSYNSPLHF,TGTGCCAGCAGCTTAGATCCACTACCCTCCTATAATTCACCCCTCCACTTT
TRBV12-3/TRBV12-4,TRBD1,TRBJ2-2,many,CASTQQGLGELFF,TGTGCCAGCACTCAACAGGGGCTCGGGGAGCTGTTTTTT
TRBV6-5,.,TRBJ1-5,many,CASSYSAGYQPQHF,TGTGCCAGCAGTTACTCCGCAGGGTATCAGCCCCAGCATTTT
TRBV7-2,.,TRBJ2-7,many,CASSLVPTSSVEQYF,TGTGCCAGCAGCTTAGTCCCCACTAGCTCGGTCGAGCAGTACTTC
TRBV2,.,TRBJ2-7,.,CASTQVSYEQYF,TGTGCCAGCACCCAGGTTTCCTACGAGCAGTACTTC
TRBV4-1,TRBD1,TRBJ1-5,many,CASGVTGGLGQPQHF,TGCGCCAGCGGAGTCACAGGGGGCTTGGGTCAGCCCCAGCATTTT
TRBV19,TRBD1,TRBJ1-5,many,CASSRQGISSNQPQHF,TGTGCCAGTTCCAGACAGGGGATATCTAGCAATCAGCCCCAGCATTTT
TRBV6-2/TRBV6-3,.,TRBJ1-1,many,CASSAGWNTEAFF,TGTGCCAGCAGCGCCGGGTGGAACACTGAAGCTTTCTTT
TRBV28,.,TRBJ1-2,many,CASSPVGSYGYTF,TGTGCCAGCAGCCCCGTGGGGTCGTATGGCTACACCTTC
TRBV5-1,.,TRBJ1-1,many,CASSLDRDTLNTEAFF,TGCGCCAGCAGCTTGGACCGGGACACCTTGAACACTGAAGCTTTCTTT